These 26 T cell receptor beta chains originate from one sample sequenced in a study of blood T cell repertoires in COVID-19. Here immunoSEQ multiplex PCR was the method, and the copy in TCRdb shows in-frame clones only, minus some. The sample yields around 72,000 clones, over 75% seen once. Sequencing was performed on peripheral blood. The origin of the receptors is a man aged 45 to 65 with acute or convalescent COVID-19.

The chain joins TRBV7-8 to TRBJ2-5, with TRBD2 matching 8 bases. The CDR3 extends over 17 amino acids. Germline CDR1 SGHVS, CDR2 FQNEAQ. V shed 0 bases, J shed 0 bases, and the junction held 6 bases outside the gene matches. For the CDR3, the DNA is TGTGCCAGCAGCTTAGCGAACAGCGGGGGAAACCAAGAGACCCAGTACTTC. Residues: CASSLANSGGNQETQYF. Complete variable domain (other parts from reference TRBV7-8 and TRBJ2-5): GAGVSQSPRYKVAKRGQDVALRCDPISGHVSLFWYQQALGQGPEFLTYFQNEAQLDKSGLPSDRFFAERPEGSVSTLKIQRTQQEDSAVYLCASSLANSGGNQETQYFGPGTRLLVL.

The CDR3 region has the DNA TGTGCCAGCAGCCCACAGGGGGTAGAGACCCAGTACTTC. Amino acid sequence: CASSPQGVETQYF. This rearrangement joins TRBV7-3 to TRBJ2-5; 8 bases are shared with TRBD1. V shed 5 bases, J shed 4 bases, and the junction held 3 bases outside the gene matches. From germline, CDR1 is SGHTA and CDR2 FQGTGA. This CDR3 spans 13 amino acids.

This sequence joins TRBV24-1 and TRBJ2-5; TRBD2 matches at 10 bases. V gave up 3 bases and J gave up 2 bases; unmatched junction bases: 5. This CDR3 is built from 16 residues. Germline V gives CDR1 KGHDR, CDR2 SFDVKD. CDR3 sequence: CATSDPKAGGQETQYF. CDR3 in DNA: TGTGCCACCAGTGATCCTAAAGCGGGGGGGCAAGAGACCCAGTACTTC.

The chain uses TRBV11-3 and TRBJ2-1; D is unresolved. Deletions cut 3 bases from V and 7 bases from J, with 10 bases between. CDR3 length: 13 residues. The V gene's germline CDR1 is SGHNT and CDR2 YENEEA. CDR3 sequence: CASSLSTDNEQFF. The DNA of the CDR3 is TGTGCCAGCAGCTTGTCGACTGATAATGAGCAGTTCTTC.

The rearrangement joins TRBV11-2 to TRBJ2-2; 9 positions match TRBD2. J gave up 5 bases and V 4 bases, and 5 bases lay outside the gene matches. The CDR3 covers 15 residues. Per germline, CDR1 SGHAT and CDR2 FQNNGV. In nucleotides, the CDR3 is TGTGCCAGCAGCTCTAGCGGGGTTTTGACCGGGGAGCTGTTTTTT. Translating gives CASSSSGVLTGELFF.

The rearrangement links TRBV29-1 to TRBJ2-2; 11 bases are shared with TRBD1. The CDR3 extends over 17 amino acids. The V gene's germline CDR1 is SQVTM and CDR2 ANQGSEA. Trimming removed 6 bases from V and 5 bases from J; junction bases left unmatched: 14. CDR3 sequence reads: CSVAGQGAPLGTGELFF. The CDR3 nucleotides read TGCAGCGTAGCCGGACAGGGGGCTCCGTTAGGGACCGGGGAGCTGTTTTTT.

The chain has TRBV27 and TRBJ2-3; possible D gene TRBD2, 5 bases. CDR3 length: 15 amino acids. CDR1 is MNHEY, CDR2 SMNVEV, per germline (reference sequence). V was trimmed by 5 bases and J by 2 bases, leaving 14 bases between them. The CDR3 loop is CASSPHAGFTDTQYF. The CDR3, as DNA: TGTGCCAGCAGTCCCCATGCGGGTTTCACAGATACGCAGTATTTT.

This chain connects TRBV6-1 to TRBJ1-6, with 10 bases aligning to TRBD1. Trimming cost V 2 bases and J 9 bases; bases outside gene matches: 4. Germline CDR1 is MNHNS and CDR2 is SASEGT. The CDR3 is 15 residues long. The CDR3 DNA reads as TGTGCCAGCAGTGAACACAGGACAGGGGGTTCACCCCTCCACTTT. Amino acid sequence: CASSEHRTGGSPLHF.

On this clone: Other DNA variants within this sample encode the same CDR3. This sequence joins TRBV5-4 and TRBJ1-4; 7 nucleotides align to TRBD1. The CDR3 is made up of 15 amino acids. The germline V gene has CDR1 SGHNT and CDR2 YYREEE (reference sequence). Unmatched junction bases numbered 9, after V lost 4 bases and J lost 6 bases. The CDR3 sequence is CASSLGGRVDEKLFF. The CDR3 DNA follows: TGTGCCAGCAGCCTAGGGGGCAGGGTTGATGAAAAACTGTTTTTT.

The chain carries TRBV5-8 and TRBJ2-3; no clear D. V was trimmed by 0 bases and J by 1 base, leaving 12 bases between them. From germline, CDR1 is SGHTS and CDR2 YDEGEE. CDR3 length equals 16 residues. The DNA of the CDR3 is TGTGCCAGCAGCTTGGGAGGTAGCTCTGGCACAGATACGCAGTATTTT. This translates into CASSLGGSSGTDTQYF.

The V gene is TRBV7-6, the J gene TRBJ2-2; a weak D match, TRBD1 (6 bases). Germline V gene sequence: CDR1 SGHVS, CDR2 FNYEAQ. The CDR3 covers 14 residues. With 5 bases removed from V and 6 bases from J, the gap between germline ends came to 13 bases. DNA of the CDR3: TGTGCCAGCAGCGCCCAGGCAGGGGCCGGGGAGCTGTTTTTT. It yields the protein CASSAQAGAGELFF.

This chain joins TRBV28 and TRBJ1-1; D is perhaps TRBD1 (5 bases). Germline V gives CDR1 MDHEN, CDR2 SYDVKM. Trimming stripped 6 bases from V and 0 bases from J, with 14 bases between. The CDR3 loop spans 15 amino acids. The CDR3 loop reads CASRRLTEMNTEAFF. As DNA, the CDR3 is TGTGCCAGCAGACGGTTGACAGAAATGAACACTGAAGCTTTCTTT.

V gene TRBV6-1 combines with J gene TRBJ2-7, with D uncertain. V was trimmed by 1 base and J by 3 bases, leaving 16 bases between them. Looked up from germline, CDR1 is MNHNS and CDR2 is SASEGT. CDR3 size: 16 residues. The CDR3: CASSEEPVSPFYEQYF. The CDR3 nucleotides are TGTGCCAGCAGTGAAGAGCCCGTGTCTCCTTTCTACGAGCAGTACTTC.

This chain uses TRBV6-1 with TRBJ1-3, with a weak D call TRBD1 (5 bases). The CDR3 is 15 amino acids. V was shortened by 2 bases and J by 4 bases, with 12 bases between the two germline ends. The germline gives CDR1 MNHNS, CDR2 SASEGT. The CDR3 reads CASSERAGQGNTIYF. The CDR3 DNA follows: TGTGCCAGCAGTGAAAGGGCAGGGCAAGGAAACACCATATATTTT.

The V call is TRBV27, the J call TRBJ2-3; D is perhaps TRBD1 (6 bases). Germline CDR1 is MNHEY and CDR2 is SMNVEV (reference sequence). V was cut by 9 bases and J by 3 bases, with 13 bases left in between. The CDR3 extends over 13 amino acids. CDR3 nucleotides: TGTGCCAGTGAGAGGGGGTGGACAGATACGCAGTATTTT. This codes for CASERGWTDTQYF.

The rearrangement joins TRBV4-2 to TRBJ2-7, with TRBD2 as a possible D gene (6 bases). Trimming pared 0 bases from V and 3 bases from J, leaving 18 bases between. CDR3 size: 17 residues. The germline V gene has CDR1 LGHNA and CDR2 YNFKEQ. CDR3 sequence: CASSQEAGWEIGYEQYF. The CDR3 nucleotides read TGTGCCAGCAGCCAAGAGGCGGGGTGGGAGATTGGCTACGAGCAGTACTTC.

The CDR3 protein is CASSPPGTGELFF. DNA for the CDR3: TGTGCCAGCAGCCCCCCAGGCACCGGGGAGCTGTTTTTT. This chain connects TRBV11-2 to TRBJ2-2, with D unclear. The germline V and J ends were trimmed by 5 bases and 4 bases, with 8 bases remaining between them. Germline assignment: CDR1 SGHAT and CDR2 FQNNGV. There are 13 residues in the CDR3.

The J gene is TRBJ1-1, the V gene TRBV6-5; the D gene is possibly TRBD1 (5 bases). V lost 6 bases and J 1 base, leaving 15 bases between the germline ends. Germline loops: CDR1 MNHEY, CDR2 SVGAGI. The CDR3 sequence is 15 residues long. The CDR3 spells CASSHSSTENTEAFF. For the CDR3, the DNA is TGTGCCAGCAGCCATTCCTCGACAGAGAACACTGAAGCTTTCTTT.

This clone occurred a few times. The chain carries TRBV6-5 and TRBJ2-7; 10 nucleotides align to TRBD1. With V trimmed by 6 bases and J by 4 bases, 9 bases remained unmatched. Germline V gene sequence: CDR1 MNHEY, CDR2 SVGAGI. The CDR3 covers 15 residues. In DNA, the CDR3 is TGTGCCAGCAGCCTAGGGACAGGGGCTTTTTACGAGCAGTACTTC. Protein product: CASSLGTGAFYEQYF.

The genes are TRBV24-1 and TRBJ2-3; 8 positions agree with TRBD1. The germline CDR1 and CDR2 sequences are KGHDR and SFDVKD. The CDR3 spans 16 residues. V dropped 3 bases and J dropped 4; count of bases not matched to a gene: 8. The CDR3 is CATSDRTGWAPDTQYF. CDR3 nucleotides: TGTGCCACCAGTGATCGGACAGGGTGGGCTCCAGATACGCAGTATTTT.

This clone was picked up one time. The rearrangement uses TRBV24-1 and TRBJ2-5; D gene uncertain. CDR1 is KGHDR, CDR2 SFDVKD, per germline. Between the trimmed V and J ends, which lost 3 bases and 4 bases, there was a span of 17 bases. The CDR3 runs to 16 residues. DNA of the CDR3: TGTGCCACCAGTGATCTGGGCCGCAGTGGGCGAGAGACCCAGTACTTC. Its protein is CATSDLGRSGRETQYF.

This chain connects TRBV30 to TRBJ1-4, with 7 bases matching TRBD1. Germline loops: CDR1 GTSNPN, CDR2 SVGIG (reference sequence). J lost 7 bases, V lost 3 bases, and 8 bases had no gene match. The CDR3 runs 14 residues. The CDR3 sequence: CAWRRGQRGEKLFF. Written as DNA, the CDR3 is TGTGCCTGGAGGCGGGGACAGAGGGGTGAAAAACTGTTTTTT.

This clone is a singleton in its sample. The gene calls are TRBV29-1 and TRBJ1-2; TRBD1 matches 8 bases. The germline CDR1 and CDR2 sequences are SQVTM and ANQGSEA. The V segment lost 3 bases and the J segment 3 bases; nucleotides outside the gene matches: 3. CDR3 length: 13 amino acids. This CDR3 reads CSVEDRVDYGYTF. Written as DNA, the CDR3 is TGCAGCGTTGAGGACAGGGTCGACTATGGCTACACCTTC.

The chain links TRBV7-6 to TRBJ2-7, with a tentative D call TRBD1 (6 bases). CDR3 size: 14 residues. Germline-derived CDR1 and CDR2 are SGHVS and FNYEAQ. The ends were cut back, 1 base at V and 3 bases at J, with 10 bases in the middle. The CDR3 nucleotides read TGTGCCAGCAGCTTAGATCGGACAGACTACGAGCAGTACTTC. Translated: CASSLDRTDYEQYF.

This clone appeared once. The chain has TRBV27 and TRBJ2-7, with 10 bases matching TRBD1. V dropped 5 bases and J dropped 2; count of bases not matched to a gene: 6. Germline V gene data show CDR1 as MNHEY and CDR2 as SMNVEV (reference sequence). The CDR3 consists of 15 residues. The CDR3 loop is CASSLRDRGPYEQYF. As DNA, the CDR3 is TGTGCCAGCAGTCTCCGGGACAGGGGTCCCTACGAGCAGTACTTC.

Written as DNA, the CDR3 is TGTGCCAGCAGCGGGAAGGGGGATGGGAACACTGAAGCTTTCTTT. It yields the protein CASSGKGDGNTEAFF. The V call is TRBV5-4, the J call TRBJ1-1, with a possible D match to TRBD1 (6 bases). CDR3 size: 15 residues. Germline V gene data show CDR1 as SGHNT and CDR2 as YYREEE (reference sequence). Trimming removed 4 bases at V and 1 base at J, with 14 bases between. Looking up the rest from reference TRBV5-4 and TRBJ1-1 gives the full variable domain: ETGVTQSPTHLIKTRGQQVTLRCSSQSGHNTVSWYQQALGQGPQFIFQYYREEENGRGNFPPRFSGLQFPNYSSELNVNALELDDSALYLCASSGKGDGNTEAFFGQGTRLTVV.